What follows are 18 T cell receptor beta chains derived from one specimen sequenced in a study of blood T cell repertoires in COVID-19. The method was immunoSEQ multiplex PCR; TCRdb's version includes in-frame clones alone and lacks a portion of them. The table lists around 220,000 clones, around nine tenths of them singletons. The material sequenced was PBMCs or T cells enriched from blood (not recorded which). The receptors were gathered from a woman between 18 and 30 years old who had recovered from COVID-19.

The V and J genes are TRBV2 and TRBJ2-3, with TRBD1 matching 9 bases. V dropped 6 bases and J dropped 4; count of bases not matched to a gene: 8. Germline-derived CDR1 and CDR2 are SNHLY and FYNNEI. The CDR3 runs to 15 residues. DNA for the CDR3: TGTGCCAGCAGCCCCCGGGGACAGGGCCCAGATACGCAGTATTTT. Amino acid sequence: CASSPRGQGPDTQYF.

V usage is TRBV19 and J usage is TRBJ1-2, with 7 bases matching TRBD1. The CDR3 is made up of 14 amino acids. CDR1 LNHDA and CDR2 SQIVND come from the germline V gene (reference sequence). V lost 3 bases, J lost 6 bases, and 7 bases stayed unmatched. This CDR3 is CASSIQTGYHGYTF. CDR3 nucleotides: TGTGCCAGTAGTATCCAGACAGGGTATCATGGCTACACCTTC.

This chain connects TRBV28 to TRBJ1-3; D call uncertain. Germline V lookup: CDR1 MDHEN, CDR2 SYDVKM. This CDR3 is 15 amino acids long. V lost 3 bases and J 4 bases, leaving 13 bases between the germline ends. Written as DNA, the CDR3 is TGTGCCAGCAGTTTCGGGGTGGGTTTAGGAAACACCATATATTTT. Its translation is CASSFGVGLGNTIYF.

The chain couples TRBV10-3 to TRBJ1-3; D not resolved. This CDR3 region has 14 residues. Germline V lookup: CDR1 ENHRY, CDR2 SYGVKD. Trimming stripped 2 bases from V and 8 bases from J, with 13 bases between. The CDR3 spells CAISEALTEYTIYF. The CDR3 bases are TGTGCCATCAGTGAGGCATTAACAGAATACACCATATATTTT.

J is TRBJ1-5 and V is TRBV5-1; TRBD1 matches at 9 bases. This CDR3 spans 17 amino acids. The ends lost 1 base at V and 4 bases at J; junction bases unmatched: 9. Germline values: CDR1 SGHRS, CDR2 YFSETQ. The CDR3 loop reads CASSLSSDRGWNQPQHF. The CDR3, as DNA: TGCGCCAGCAGCTTGAGTTCGGACAGGGGTTGGAATCAGCCCCAGCATTTT.

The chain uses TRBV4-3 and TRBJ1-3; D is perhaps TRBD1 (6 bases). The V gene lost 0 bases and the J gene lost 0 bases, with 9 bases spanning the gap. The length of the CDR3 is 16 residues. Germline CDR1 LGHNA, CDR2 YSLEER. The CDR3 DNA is TGCGCCAGCAGCCAAGATCCGGGACACTCTGGAAACACCATATATTTT. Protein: CASSQDPGHSGNTIYF.

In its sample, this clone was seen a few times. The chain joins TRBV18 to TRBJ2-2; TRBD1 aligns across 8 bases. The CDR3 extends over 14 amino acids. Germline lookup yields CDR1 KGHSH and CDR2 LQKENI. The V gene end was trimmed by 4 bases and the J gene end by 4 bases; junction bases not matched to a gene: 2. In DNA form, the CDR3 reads TGTGCCAGCTCACGGGACAGGACCACCGGGGAGCTGTTTTTT. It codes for CASSRDRTTGELFF.

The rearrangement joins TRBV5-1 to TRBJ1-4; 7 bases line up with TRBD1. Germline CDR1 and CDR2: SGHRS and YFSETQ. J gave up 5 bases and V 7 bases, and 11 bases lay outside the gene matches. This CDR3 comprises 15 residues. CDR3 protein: CASGGTGTANEKLFF. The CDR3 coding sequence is TGCGCCAGCGGGGGAACCGGGACAGCGAATGAAAAACTGTTTTTT.

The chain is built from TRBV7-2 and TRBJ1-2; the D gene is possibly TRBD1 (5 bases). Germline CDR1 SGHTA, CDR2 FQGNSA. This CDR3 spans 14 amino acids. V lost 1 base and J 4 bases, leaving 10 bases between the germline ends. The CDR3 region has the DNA TGTGCCAGCAGCTTAGGCGGGGCTGGCTATGGCTACACCTTC. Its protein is CASSLGGAGYGYTF.

The CDR3 DNA follows: TGTGCCAGTAGTCTGGGGGCTGGAACTGAAGCTTTCTTT. Its translation: CASSLGAGTEAFF. The rearrangement uses TRBV19 and TRBJ1-1; a weak D match, TRBD1 (6 bases). Germline-derived CDR1 and CDR2 are LNHDA and SQIVND (reference sequence). CDR3 size: 13 residues. V gave up 5 bases and J gave up 5 bases, with 12 bases separating them.

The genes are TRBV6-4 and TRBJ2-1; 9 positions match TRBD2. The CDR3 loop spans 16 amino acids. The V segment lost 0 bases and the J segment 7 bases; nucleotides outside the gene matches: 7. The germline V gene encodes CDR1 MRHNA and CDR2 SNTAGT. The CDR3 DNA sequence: TGTGCCAGCAGTGACTCGAGACTAGCGGAGGGGAATGAGCAGTTCTTC. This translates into CASSDSRLAEGNEQFF.

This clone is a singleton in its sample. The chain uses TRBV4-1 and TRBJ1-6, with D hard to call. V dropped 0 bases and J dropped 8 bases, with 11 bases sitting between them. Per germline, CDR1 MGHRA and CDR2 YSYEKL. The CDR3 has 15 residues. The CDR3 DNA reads TGCGCCAGCAGCCAAGATCCCCAAATAGATTCACCCCTCCACTTT. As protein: CASSQDPQIDSPLHF.

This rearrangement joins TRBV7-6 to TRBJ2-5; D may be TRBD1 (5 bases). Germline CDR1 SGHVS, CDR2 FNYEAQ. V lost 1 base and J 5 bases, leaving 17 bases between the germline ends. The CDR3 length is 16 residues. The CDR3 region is CASSLGRGQRTETQYF. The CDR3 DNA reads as TGTGCCAGCAGCTTAGGTAGGGGCCAGAGAACCGAGACCCAGTACTTC.

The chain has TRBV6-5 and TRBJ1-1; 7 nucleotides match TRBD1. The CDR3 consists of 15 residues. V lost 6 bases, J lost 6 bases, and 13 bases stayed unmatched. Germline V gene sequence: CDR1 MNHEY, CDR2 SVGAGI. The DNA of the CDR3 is TGTGCCAGCAGCCCCGGCGACAGGGCTAAGGCTGAAGCTTTCTTT. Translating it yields CASSPGDRAKAEAFF.

CDR3 protein: CASRGGTSGELFF. The DNA of the CDR3 is TGTGCCAGCAGGGGAGGGACGTCCGGGGAGCTGTTTTTT. The chain carries TRBV6-5 and TRBJ2-2, with TRBD2 identical over 7 bases. Germline assignment: CDR1 MNHEY and CDR2 SVGAGI. Trimming at V came to 6 bases and at J to 6 bases, leaving 4 bases not matched to a gene. The CDR3 has 13 amino acids.

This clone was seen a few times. The CDR3 nucleotides read TGTGCCAGCAGCTTTGACAGCCGAAGGGGTCAGCCCCAGCATTTT. This encodes CASSFDSRRGQPQHF. The chain is built from TRBV5-5 and TRBJ1-5; D possibly corresponds to TRBD1 (5 bases). CDR3 length equals 15 residues. The germline gives CDR1 SGHKS, CDR2 YYEKEE (reference sequence). V was pared by 2 bases and J by 6 bases, with 15 bases between.

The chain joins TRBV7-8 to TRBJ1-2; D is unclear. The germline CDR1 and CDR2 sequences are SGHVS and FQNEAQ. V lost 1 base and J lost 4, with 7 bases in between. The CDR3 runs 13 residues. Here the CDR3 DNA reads TGTGCCAGCAGCTTAGGGAGGCTCTATGGCTACACCTTC. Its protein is CASSLGRLYGYTF. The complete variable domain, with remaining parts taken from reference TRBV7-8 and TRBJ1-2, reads GAGVSQSPRYKVAKRGQDVALRCDPISGHVSLFWYQQALGQGPEFLTYFQNEAQLDKSGLPSDRFFAERPEGSVSTLKIQRTQQEDSAVYLCASSLGRLYGYTFGSGTRLTVV.

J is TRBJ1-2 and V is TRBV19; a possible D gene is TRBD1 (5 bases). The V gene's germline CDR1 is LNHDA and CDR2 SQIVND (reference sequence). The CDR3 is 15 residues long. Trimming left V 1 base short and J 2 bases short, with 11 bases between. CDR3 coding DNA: TGTGCCAGTAGTATAGGAGGAGGGGCCAACTATGGCTACACCTTC. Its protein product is CASSIGGGANYGYTF.